The 20 T cell receptor beta chains given below trace back to one sample, sequenced in a study of blood T cell repertoires in COVID-19. Using immunoSEQ multiplex PCR, the repertoire was profiled, and TCRdb retains in-frame clones only, with some absent. The sample includes fewer than 500,000 clones, approximately 77% seen only once; the top ten take roughly 1.2%. Sequencing was carried out using peripheral blood. The receptors were sampled from a human donor with acute or convalescent COVID-19. The donor label of this sample is uncertain.

This rearrangement joins TRBV5-1 to TRBJ1-3; TRBD1 agrees at 8 bases. Trimming removed 0 bases from V and 1 base from J; junction bases left unmatched: 3. The CDR3 is made up of 16 amino acids. The germline CDR1 and CDR2 sequences are SGHRS and YFSETQ. This CDR3 reads CASSLGQGRSGNTIYF. As DNA, the CDR3 is TGCGCCAGCAGCTTGGGACAGGGGCGATCTGGAAACACCATATATTTT.

This chain links TRBV7-2 with TRBJ2-1; D might be TRBD2 (5 bases). This CDR3 comprises 15 residues. V lost 3 bases and J 0 bases, leaving 9 bases between the germline ends. Germline lookup yields CDR1 SGHTA and CDR2 FQGNSA. CDR3 DNA sequence: TGTGCCAGCAGCTTTACTAGGAGCTCCTACAATGAGCAGTTCTTC. Amino acid sequence: CASSFTRSSYNEQFF.

The genes are TRBV11-1 and TRBJ1-1; 7 nucleotides match TRBD1. The CDR3 is made up of 14 amino acids. Germline assignment: CDR1 SGHAT and CDR2 FQDESV (reference sequence). V trimming: 6 bases; J trimming: 1 base; junction bases outside the gene matches: 5. CDR3 sequence reads: CASSRGQWNTEAFF. CDR3 DNA sequence: TGTGCCAGCAGTCGGGGACAGTGGAACACTGAAGCTTTCTTT.

This chain connects TRBV6-5 to TRBJ2-7; TRBD1 is a possible D gene (5 bases). Trimming removed 5 bases from V and 3 bases from J, with 17 bases in between. Germline loops: CDR1 MNHEY, CDR2 SVGAGI. The CDR3 runs to 15 residues. The CDR3 DNA follows: TGTGCCAGCAGTCTAGACAGCCCACTCCTCTACGAGCAGTACTTC. Translating gives CASSLDSPLLYEQYF.

V and J are TRBV28 and TRBJ1-6; TRBD1 is a possible D gene (6 bases). Germline V gene sequence: CDR1 MDHEN, CDR2 SYDVKM. The CDR3 has 15 residues. The V and J ends lost 5 bases and 5 bases respectively, with 13 bases between them. CDR3 sequence (DNA): TGTGCCAGCAGTCGTTCCGGGACAAATAATTCACCCCTCCACTTT. Translating it yields CASSRSGTNNSPLHF.

The chain joins TRBV30 to TRBJ2-7; 8 bases fit TRBD1. The germline V gene has CDR1 GTSNPN and CDR2 SVGIG (reference sequence). Unmatched junction bases numbered 3, after V lost 2 bases and J lost 3 bases. CDR3 length equals 13 residues. The CDR3 DNA follows: TGTGCCTGGAGTAGACAGGGGAACTACGAGCAGTACTTC. Translated: CAWSRQGNYEQYF.

The chain combines TRBV18 with TRBJ2-2, with D uncertain. V was clipped by 6 bases and J by 4 bases, with 3 bases between them. This CDR3 is built from 11 residues. Germline V gene data show CDR1 as KGHSH and CDR2 as LQKENI. The CDR3 reads CASSSTGELFF. The CDR3, as DNA: TGTGCCAGCTCCTCCACCGGGGAGCTGTTTTTT.

This clone has only one observation. This sequence joins TRBV18 and TRBJ1-5; TRBD1 matches at 8 bases. The V gene end was trimmed by 5 bases and the J gene end by 13 bases; junction bases not matched to a gene: 10. The CDR3 extends over 13 amino acids. The germline CDR1 and CDR2 sequences are KGHSH and LQKENI. The CDR3 DNA reads TGTGCCAGCTCAGTAACGGGACAGGAGAAACAGCATTTT. Amino acids: CASSVTGQEKQHF.

This sequence joins TRBV14 and TRBJ1-1; no clear D gene. The germline V gene encodes CDR1 SGHDN and CDR2 FVKESK. The V and J ends lost 3 bases and 2 bases respectively, with 13 bases between them. CDR3 length: 15 residues. CDR3 amino acids: CASSHLAGYNTEAFF. CDR3 bases: TGTGCCAGCAGCCACTTAGCGGGCTATAACACTGAAGCTTTCTTT.

The rearrangement uses TRBV5-1 and TRBJ2-5; 7 bases agree with TRBD1. Germline CDR1 and CDR2: SGHRS and YFSETQ. V gave up 4 bases and J gave up 5 bases; unmatched junction bases: 14. The CDR3 totals 16 residues. CDR3 in amino acids: CASSHQDRTGGETQYF. The CDR3 DNA follows: TGCGCCAGCAGCCACCAAGACCGGACAGGTGGGGAGACCCAGTACTTC.

The chain couples TRBV29-1 to TRBJ2-7; D possibly corresponds to TRBD1 (5 bases). V was pared by 5 bases and J by 3 bases, with 11 bases between. This CDR3 is 12 amino acids long. The germline V gene encodes CDR1 SQVTM and CDR2 ANQGSEA. CDR3 protein: CSVRQSDYEQYF. DNA of the CDR3: TGCAGCGTTCGACAGTCGGACTACGAGCAGTACTTC.

This chain connects TRBV18 to TRBJ1-5; a weak D match, TRBD1 (5 bases). The CDR3 loop spans 16 amino acids. The V and J ends lost 0 bases and 6 bases respectively, with 15 bases between them. Germline CDR1 is KGHSH and CDR2 is LQKENI. The CDR3 protein is CASSPPGAVSGQPQHF. The CDR3 DNA sequence: TGTGCCAGCTCACCACCAGGGGCGGTATCGGGTCAGCCCCAGCATTTT.

The CDR3 region is CASRGTGSLAEAFF. CDR3 DNA sequence: TGTGCCAGCAGGGGGACAGGGAGTCTCGCTGAAGCTTTCTTT. The chain couples TRBV2 to TRBJ1-1; TRBD1 agrees at 9 bases. J lost 6 bases, V lost 6 bases, and 8 bases had no gene match. The CDR3 sequence is 14 residues long. CDR1 and CDR2 from the germline V gene are SNHLY and FYNNEI. Filled out from reference TRBV2 and TRBJ1-1, the complete variable domain reads EPEVTQTPSHQVTQMGQEVILRCVPISNHLYFYWYRQILGQKVEFLVSFYNNEISEKSEIFDDQFSVERPDGSNFTLKIRSTKLEDSAMYFCASRGTGSLAEAFFGQGTRLTVV.

The chain uses TRBV28 and TRBJ1-1; D is uncertain. Trimming cost V 6 bases and J 0 bases, with 23 bases left between them. Germline values: CDR1 MDHEN, CDR2 SYDVKM. The CDR3 totals 18 residues. CDR3 in DNA: TGTGCCAGCAGGACCGACATGTCTCTGATCGGCATGAACACTGAAGCTTTCTTT. Translating it yields CASRTDMSLIGMNTEAFF.

J is TRBJ1-1 and V is TRBV11-2; the D is unclear. In germline, CDR1 is SGHAT, CDR2 FQNNGV. V was cut by 5 bases and J by 1 base, with 11 bases left in between. CDR3 size: 14 residues. CDR3 protein: CASSLWRSNTEAFF. The CDR3, as DNA: TGTGCCAGCAGCCTCTGGAGGTCGAACACTGAAGCTTTCTTT.

CDR3 sequence (DNA): TGTGCCAGCTCACCACGGGTCATGGGGGCCAAGGCTGAAGCTTTCTTT. It translates to CASSPRVMGAKAEAFF. V gene TRBV18 combines with J gene TRBJ1-1; tentatively, D is TRBD1 (6 bases). V gave up 1 base and J gave up 6 bases, with 18 bases separating them. Germline values: CDR1 KGHSH, CDR2 LQKENI. The CDR3 is 16 residues long.

The chain employs TRBV5-1 and TRBJ1-1, with 8 positions matching TRBD1. The J segment lost 5 bases and the V segment lost 4 bases, leaving 7 bases of the junction unmatched. CDR1 and CDR2 (germline): SGHRS, YFSETQ. The CDR3 consists of 14 residues. In DNA, the CDR3 is TGCGCCAGCAGCCACGGACAGGGAAGGACTGAAGCTTTCTTT. Translating gives CASSHGQGRTEAFF.

The chain recombines TRBV18 with TRBJ1-3; 10 bases agree with TRBD1. With 3 bases clipped from V and 4 bases from J, the junction kept 3 bases outside the gene matches. The CDR3 length is 15 residues. From germline, CDR1 is KGHSH and CDR2 LQKENI. CDR3 in amino acids: CASSPGQGVGNTIYF. For the CDR3, the DNA is TGTGCCAGCTCACCCGGACAGGGGGTCGGAAACACCATATATTTT.

The gene calls are TRBV18 and TRBJ1-4, with a tentative D call TRBD1 (5 bases). The V gene's germline CDR1 is KGHSH and CDR2 LQKENI. The CDR3 consists of 16 residues. Trimming left V 3 bases short and J 8 bases short, with 19 bases between. The CDR3 sequence is CASSPSFGQGGEKLFF. The CDR3 nucleotides are TGTGCCAGCTCACCGTCTTTTGGGCAGGGAGGAGAAAAACTGTTTTTT.

The gene calls are TRBV2 and TRBJ2-1, with 10 bases fitting TRBD2. CDR1 and CDR2 (germline): SNHLY, FYNNEI. With V trimmed by 6 bases and J by 7 bases, 12 bases remained unmatched. CDR3 length: 16 residues. Here the CDR3 DNA reads TGTGCCAGCAGCCGGCATGGGCTAGCGGGGGAAAATGAGCAGTTCTTC. The encoded protein is CASSRHGLAGENEQFF. Full variable domain (outside the CDR3, taken from reference TRBV2 and TRBJ2-1): EPEVTQTPSHQVTQMGQEVILRCVPISNHLYFYWYRQILGQKVEFLVSFYNNEISEKSEIFDDQFSVERPDGSNFTLKIRSTKLEDSAMYFCASSRHGLAGENEQFFGPGTRLTVL.